This T cell receptor (beta chain) is from a study of T-cell memory formation after mild COVID-19. TCRdb analysed the 5' RACE reads with MiXCR anew, one entry per CDR3 protein. Of about half a million distinct CDR3 sequences in the sample, roughly 18% are singletons; the top ten hold roughly an eighth. Trimming removed 9 bases at V and 1 base at J, with 8 bases between. Germline assignment: CDR1 KGHDR and CDR2 SFDVKD. CDR3 length: 13 amino acids. The chain uses TRBV24-1 and TRBJ2-2; the D gene is possibly TRBD2 (5 bases). The sequence came from an adult woman who had mild COVID-19 (a few samples of this study predate the infection). Cell type and time point are not known. Sequenced sample: PBMCs or a T cell subset sorted from them (not recorded which). The CDR3 loop is CATSEGNTGELFF. CDR3 in DNA: TGTGCCACCTCCGAGGGGAACACCGGGGAGCTGTTTTTT.